The 14 T cell receptor beta chains reported below all come from one sample, sequenced in a study of T cell repertoires in cytomegalovirus infection. MiXCR was run by TCRdb on the reads, yielding one entry per CDR3 protein. The repertoire holds approximately 500,000 distinct CDR3 sequences, with 16% as singletons. Sequenced input: CD8+ T cells from PBMCs. These receptors were obtained from a human donor in good health (CMV status not recorded). Some clones in this sample may be carry-over from other donors' samples.

J is TRBJ1-5 and V is TRBV5-6, with no clear D. The V end was cut by 1 base, the J end by 4 bases, with 12 bases between. The CDR3 is 15 amino acids. The germline V gene has CDR1 SGHDT and CDR2 YYEEEE. CDR3 loop: CASSLYVSANQPQHF. The DNA for the CDR3 is TGTGCCAGCAGCTTGTATGTCTCTGCAAATCAGCCCCAGCATTTT. Combining the CDR3 with reference TRBV5-6 and TRBJ1-5 gives the whole variable domain DAGVTQSPTHLIKTRGQQVTLRCSPKSGHDTVSWYQQALGQGPQFIFQYYEEEERQRGNFPDRFSGHQFPNYSSELNVNALLLGDSALYLCASSLYVSANQPQHFGDGTRLSIL.

V is TRBV29-1 and J is TRBJ1-1; 9 bases map to TRBD1. The germline CDR1 and CDR2 sequences are SQVTM and ANQGSEA. The CDR3 totals 13 residues. CDR3 amino acids: CGWGDRANTEAFF. The CDR3 DNA follows: TGCGGGTGGGGGGACAGGGCGAACACTGAAGCTTTCTTT.

The rearrangement joins TRBV29-1 to TRBJ1-2; 7 positions match TRBD1. Germline trimming cut 7 bases from V and 6 bases from J; bases unmatched to any gene: 20. The CDR3 runs 16 residues. CDR1 is SQVTM, CDR2 ANQGSEA, per germline. CDR3 in DNA: TGCAGCGCTAGAGCGAGACAGGGCTCCAGCAGCGATGGCTACACCTTC. Translation: CSARARQGSSSDGYTF.

This clonotype was recorded many times. J is TRBJ1-5 and V is TRBV12-3 or TRBV12-4; 8 bases fit TRBD1. CDR3 size: 14 residues. V trimming: 4 bases; J trimming: 5 bases; junction bases outside the gene matches: 4. The CDR3 sequence is CASSSNRGDQPQHF. CDR3 sequence (DNA): TGTGCCAGCAGTTCGAACAGGGGGGATCAGCCCCAGCATTTT.

The sample holds many counts of this clonotype. The chain carries TRBV7-9 and TRBJ2-5; 7 positions agree with TRBD1. This CDR3 is 15 amino acids long. Germline assignment: CDR1 SEHNR and CDR2 FQNEAQ (reference sequence). The V and J ends lost 4 bases and 4 bases, in that order; junction bases with no gene match: 9. CDR3: CASSSPDRVRETQYF. DNA of the CDR3: TGTGCCAGCAGCTCCCCCGACAGGGTGAGAGAGACCCAGTACTTC.

V gene TRBV27 combines with J gene TRBJ2-1; 8 bases are a match to TRBD1. V dropped 2 bases and J dropped 8; count of bases not matched to a gene: 11. The CDR3 runs to 16 residues. Germline V CDR1 and CDR2: MNHEY, SMNVEV (reference sequence). The chain's CDR3 is CASSLGFGQGLDEQFF. CDR3 DNA sequence: TGTGCCAGCAGTTTAGGATTTGGACAGGGTCTTGATGAGCAGTTCTTC.

The chain carries TRBV5-6 and TRBJ2-3; D is unclear. This CDR3 comprises 14 residues. Looked up from germline, CDR1 is SGHDT and CDR2 is YYEEEE. Trimming pared 1 base from V and 2 bases from J, leaving 8 bases between. CDR3: CASSLTQLTDTQYF. CDR3 bases: TGTGCCAGCAGCTTGACACAGCTCACAGATACGCAGTATTTT.

This clonotype was recorded a few times. The chain has TRBV9 and TRBJ2-5, with TRBD2 identical over 9 bases. Losses at the gene ends were 4 bases for V and 3 bases for J; bases not matched to a gene: 13. This CDR3 has 17 residues. Germline CDR1 is SGDLS and CDR2 is YYNGEE. The CDR3 region is CASSSSPRASGEETQYF. Written as DNA, the CDR3 is TGTGCCAGCAGCTCGTCCCCAAGGGCTAGCGGGGAAGAGACCCAGTACTTC.

This clonotype was picked up a small number of times. The rearrangement joins TRBV7-9 to TRBJ2-1; 13 bases align to TRBD2. The CDR3 runs 18 residues. Germline V gene sequence: CDR1 SEHNR, CDR2 FQNEAQ (reference sequence). V lost 5 bases to trimming and J lost 1 base; unmatched junction nucleotides: 8. In DNA, the CDR3 is TGTGCCAGCAGCGGAAGACTAGCGGGGGGCCCGTCCTACAATGAGCAGTTCTTC. It codes for CASSGRLAGGPSYNEQFF.

The table lists this clonotype with many counts. The chain employs TRBV15 and TRBJ2-2, with D possibly being TRBD1 (6 bases). Per the germline V gene, CDR1 is LNHNV and CDR2 is YYDKDF (reference sequence). This CDR3 has 15 amino acids. Trimming removed 4 bases from V and 4 bases from J, with 13 bases in between. CDR3 nucleotides: TGTGCCACCAGCATTACAGGGTTCGGCACCGGGGAGCTGTTTTTT. Its protein product is CATSITGFGTGELFF.

The V gene is TRBV29-1, the J gene TRBJ2-7; a weak D match, TRBD2 (6 bases). Germline values: CDR1 SQVTM, CDR2 ANQGSEA. The CDR3 consists of 13 residues. Deletions cut 5 bases from V and 0 bases from J, with 11 bases between. The CDR3 DNA is TGCAGCGTTCCCGGGGGAACCTCCTACGAGCAGTACTTC. Translation gives CSVPGGTSYEQYF.

This clonotype turned up a few times. The rearrangement joins TRBV27 to TRBJ2-7, with no clear D. Trimming cost V 5 bases and J 0 bases, with 14 bases left between them. The CDR3 extends over 15 amino acids. Germline CDR1 and CDR2: MNHEY and SMNVEV (reference sequence). Here the CDR3 reads CASSTTSYRSYEQYF. DNA for the CDR3: TGTGCCAGCAGTACGACAAGTTATCGCTCCTACGAGCAGTACTTC.

This chain connects TRBV5-6 to TRBJ1-3; the match to TRBD1 covers 8 bases. V gave up 4 bases and J gave up 5 bases; unmatched junction bases: 23. Germline CDR1 SGHDT, CDR2 YYEEEE. The CDR3 sequence is 20 residues long. CDR3 DNA sequence: TGTGCCAGCAGCAGCTTACAGGGGGAACGTACGGAGGGATACCGAAACACCATATATTTT. Protein sequence: CASSSLQGERTEGYRNTIYF. Variable domain in full (rest from reference TRBV5-6 and TRBJ1-3): DAGVTQSPTHLIKTRGQQVTLRCSPKSGHDTVSWYQQALGQGPQFIFQYYEEEERQRGNFPDRFSGHQFPNYSSELNVNALLLGDSALYLCASSSLQGERTEGYRNTIYFGEGSWLTVV.

This rearrangement joins TRBV24-1 to TRBJ2-1, with D possibly matching TRBD2 (5 bases). Trimming took off 5 bases at V and 5 bases at J, with 12 bases between the two ends. The CDR3 length is 14 residues. Per germline, CDR1 KGHDR and CDR2 SFDVKD. Written as DNA, the CDR3 is TGTGCCACCAGTGTCTCCGGACTTAACAATGAGCAGTTCTTC. Its translation: CATSVSGLNNEQFF.